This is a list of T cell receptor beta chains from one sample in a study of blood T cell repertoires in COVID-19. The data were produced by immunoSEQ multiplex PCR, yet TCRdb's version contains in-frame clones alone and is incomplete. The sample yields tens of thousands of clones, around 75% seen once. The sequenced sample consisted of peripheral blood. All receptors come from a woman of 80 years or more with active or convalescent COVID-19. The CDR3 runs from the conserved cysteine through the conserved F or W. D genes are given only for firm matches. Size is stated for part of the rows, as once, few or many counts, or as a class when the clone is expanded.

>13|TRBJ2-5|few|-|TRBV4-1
CASSIGQLETQYF
TGCGCCAGCAGCATTGGACAGCTAGAGACCCAGTACTTC
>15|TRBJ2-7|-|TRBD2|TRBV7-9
CASSLGSGLTYEQYF
TGTGCCAGCAGCTTAGGCTCGGGACTAACCTACGAGCAGTACTTC
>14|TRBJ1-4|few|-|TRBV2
CASSDGRLNEKLFF
TGTGCCAGCAGTGACGGCAGGCTCAATGAAAAACTGTTTTTT
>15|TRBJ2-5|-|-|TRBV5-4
CASSLEGFTQETQYF
TGTGCCAGCAGCTTGGAGGGGTTTACCCAAGAGACCCAGTACTTC
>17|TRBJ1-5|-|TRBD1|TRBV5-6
CASSWRAPGQVAQPQHF
TGTGCCAGCAGCTGGAGGGCACCGGGACAGGTTGCTCAGCCCCAGCATTTT
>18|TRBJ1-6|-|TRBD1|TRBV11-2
CASSPRAGGSSYNSPLHF
TGTGCCAGCAGCCCTAGGGCAGGGGGAAGCTCCTATAATTCACCCCTCCACTTT
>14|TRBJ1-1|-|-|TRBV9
CASSVGPGAEEAFF
TGTGCCAGCAGCGTAGGGCCAGGAGCGGAAGAAGCTTTCTTT
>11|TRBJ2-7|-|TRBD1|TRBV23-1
CAISDRAGQYF
TGCGCCATCTCGGACAGGGCCGGGCAGTACTTC
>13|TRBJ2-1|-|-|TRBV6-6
CASRGTAYNEQFF
TGTGCCAGTCGCGGGACGGCTTACAATGAGCAGTTCTTC
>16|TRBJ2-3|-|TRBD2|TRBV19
CASSPGLAGYTDTQYF
TGTGCCAGTAGTCCCGGACTAGCGGGGTACACAGATACGCAGTATTTT
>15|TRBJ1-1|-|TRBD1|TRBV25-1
CASSAQGAANTEAFF
TGTGCCAGCAGTGCCCAGGGGGCTGCGAACACTGAAGCTTTCTTT
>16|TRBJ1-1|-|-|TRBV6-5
CASSYSPAGSSTEAFF
TGTGCCAGCAGTTACTCGCCGGCAGGCTCGAGCACTGAAGCTTTCTTT
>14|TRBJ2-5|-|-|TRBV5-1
CASSLTGKEETQYF
TGCGCCAGCAGCTTGACAGGGAAGGAGGAGACCCAGTACTTC
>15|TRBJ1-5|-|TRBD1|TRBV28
CASSPGTGHTRPQHF
TGTGCCAGCAGCCCAGGGACAGGCCATACTAGGCCCCAGCATTTT
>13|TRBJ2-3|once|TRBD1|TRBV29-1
CSVGTGPTDTQYF
TGCAGCGTCGGGACAGGGCCAACAGATACGCAGTATTTT
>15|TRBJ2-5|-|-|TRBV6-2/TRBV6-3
CASSYESGKLETQYF
TGTGCCAGCAGTTACGAGTCGGGAAAACTAGAGACCCAGTACTTC
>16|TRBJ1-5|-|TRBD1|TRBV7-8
CASSANRGGGNQPQHF
TGTGCCAGCAGCGCTAACAGGGGAGGAGGAAATCAGCCCCAGCATTTT
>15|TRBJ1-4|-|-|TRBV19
CASSMTGTTNEKLFF
TGTGCCAGTAGTATGACGGGTACAACTAATGAAAAACTGTTTTTT
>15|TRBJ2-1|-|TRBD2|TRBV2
CASSDGWSAGEKQFF
TGTGCCAGCAGTGATGGCTGGTCGGCGGGGGAGAAGCAGTTCTTC
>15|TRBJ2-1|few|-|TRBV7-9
CASSLGILGSNEQFF
TGTGCCAGCAGCTTAGGTATTTTGGGCTCCAATGAGCAGTTCTTC
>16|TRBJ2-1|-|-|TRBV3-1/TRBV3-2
CASSQDSGLASHEQFF
TGTGCCAGCAGCCAAGATAGTGGGTTAGCTAGCCATGAGCAGTTCTTC
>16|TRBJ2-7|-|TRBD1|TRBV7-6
CASSPGQGELVYEQYF
TGTGCCAGCAGCCCCGGACAGGGAGAATTGGTTTACGAGCAGTACTTC
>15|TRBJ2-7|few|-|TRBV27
CASASRRALSYEQYF
TGTGCCAGCGCTTCAAGGAGGGCCCTCTCCTACGAGCAGTACTTC
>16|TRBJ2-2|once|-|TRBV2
CASSELGPTNTGELFF
TGTGCCAGCAGTGAATTGGGCCCGACGAACACCGGGGAGCTGTTTTTT
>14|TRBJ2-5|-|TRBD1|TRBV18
CASSPRQGVETQYF
TGTGCCAGCTCCCCAAGACAGGGGGTTGAGACCCAGTACTTC
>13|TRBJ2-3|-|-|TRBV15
CATSRVRGGTQYF
TGTGCCACCAGCAGAGTACGGGGAGGCACGCAGTATTTT
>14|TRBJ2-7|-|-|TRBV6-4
CASREAGSPYEQYF
TGTGCCAGCAGGGAGGCGGGGTCCCCCTACGAGCAGTACTTC
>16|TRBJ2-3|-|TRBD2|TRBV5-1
CASSLGGSGGTDTQYF
TGCGCCAGCAGCTTGGGGGGTAGCGGGGGCACAGATACGCAGTATTTT